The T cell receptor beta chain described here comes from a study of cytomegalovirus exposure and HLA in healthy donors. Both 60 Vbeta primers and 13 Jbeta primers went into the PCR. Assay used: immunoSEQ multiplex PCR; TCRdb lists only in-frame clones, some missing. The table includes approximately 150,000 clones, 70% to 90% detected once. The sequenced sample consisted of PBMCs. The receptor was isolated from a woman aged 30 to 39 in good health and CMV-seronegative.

The CDR3, as DNA: TGCGCCAGCAGCTTGGACAGGGACACCGGGGAGCTGTTTTTT. Residues: CASSLDRDTGELFF. V gene TRBV5-1 combines with J gene TRBJ2-2, with D perhaps TRBD1 (6 bases). This CDR3 has 14 residues. The V gene's germline CDR1 is SGHRS and CDR2 YFSETQ. Trimming left V 0 bases short and J 3 bases short, with 6 bases between.